The entry below describes one TCR beta chain. Its antigen is currently unknown. CDR1 SEHNR and CDR2 FQNEAQ come from the germline V gene (reference sequence). V was trimmed by 5 bases and J by 8 bases, leaving 16 bases between them. The length of the CDR3 is 14 residues. This table comes from immunoSEQ multiplex PCR, and its TCRdb copy is limited to in-frame clones, with some not included. The sample lists about 1.9 million clones; roughly 93% were seen once. Terminally differentiated effector memory CD45RA+ cells were excluded from the naive CD8 cells, which were CD45RO-negative and positively selected for CCR7. Study donors comprised healthy, HIV-negative adults devoid of recent acute infection or vaccination. These data belong to a study of shared clonotypes between healthy human individuals. Overall study results and limits: Exclusively blood specimens were collected; tissue repertoires likely differ.

The clonotype originates from a man younger than 35 in good health. Some clones in this sample may be carry-over from other donors' samples. This chain joins TRBV7-9 and TRBJ2-4, with TRBD2 as a possible D gene (6 bases). Sequencing used naive CD8+ T cells from PBMCs. The CDR3 DNA reads TGTGCCAGCAGCAATGTGGAGGGAACAGACATTCAGTACTTC. Translating it yields CASSNVEGTDIQYF.